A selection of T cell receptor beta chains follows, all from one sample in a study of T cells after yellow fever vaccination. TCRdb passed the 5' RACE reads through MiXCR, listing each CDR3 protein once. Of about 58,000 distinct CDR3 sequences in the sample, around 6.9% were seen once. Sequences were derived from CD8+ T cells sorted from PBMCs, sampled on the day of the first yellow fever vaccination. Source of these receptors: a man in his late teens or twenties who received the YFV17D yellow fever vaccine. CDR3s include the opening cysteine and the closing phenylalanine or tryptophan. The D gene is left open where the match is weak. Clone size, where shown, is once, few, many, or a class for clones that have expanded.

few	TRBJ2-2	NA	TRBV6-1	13	TGTGCCAGCAAAAATAGCGGCTGGGGGGAGCTGTTTTTT	CASKNSGWGELFF
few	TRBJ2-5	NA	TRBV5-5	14	TGTGCCAGCAGCCCATGGACAGCCCGGGGGACCCAGTACTTC	CASSPWTARGTQYF
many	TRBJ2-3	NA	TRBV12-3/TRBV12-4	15	TGTGCCAGCAGTTTTACTTTCGGGTTCACAGATACGCAGTATTTT	CASSFTFGFTDTQYF
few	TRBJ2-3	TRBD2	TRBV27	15	TGTGCCAGCCCTCGGAGCGGGGGGGTCCCAGATACGCAGTATTTT	CASPRSGGVPDTQYF
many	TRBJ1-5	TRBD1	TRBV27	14	TGTGCCAGCAGTTATACAGGGGCGGGTCAGCCCCAGCATTTT	CASSYTGAGQPQHF
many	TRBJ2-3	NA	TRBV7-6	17	TGTGCCAGCAGCCCGGTCGGGGCGGGTAGAGACACAGATACGCAGTATTTT	CASSPVGAGRDTDTQYF
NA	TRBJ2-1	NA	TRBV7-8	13	TGTGCCAGCAGCCCCGGGTTCCACAATGAGCAGTTCTTC	CASSPGFHNEQFF
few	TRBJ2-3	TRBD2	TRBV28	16	TGTGCCAGCAGTTTCAACTCAGCGGGGCTGGCAGATACGCAGTATTTT	CASSFNSAGLADTQYF
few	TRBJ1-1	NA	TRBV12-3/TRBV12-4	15	TGTGCCAGCAGTCCACGTTGGGGACTGAACACTGAAGCTTTCTTT	CASSPRWGLNTEAFF
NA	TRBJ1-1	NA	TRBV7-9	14	TGTGCCAGCAGCTTCCCAGGGGCGAACACTGAAGCTTTCTTT	CASSFPGANTEAFF
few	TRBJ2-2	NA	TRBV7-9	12	TGTGCCAGCGGATTGAACACCGGGGAGCTGTTTTTT	CASGLNTGELFF
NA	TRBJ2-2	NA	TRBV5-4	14	TGTGCCAGCAGCTCGGGTGTCAGCGCCTGGGAGCTGTTTTTT	CASSSGVSAWELFF
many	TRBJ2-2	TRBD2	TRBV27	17	TGTGCCAGCAGTTTACTTATAGCGGGGGGGCAAGGCGGGGAGCTGTTTTTT	CASSLLIAGGQGGELFF
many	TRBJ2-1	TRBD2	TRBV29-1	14	TGCAGCGTCACCACTAGCGGGGTCTACAATGAGCAGTTCTTC	CSVTTSGVYNEQFF
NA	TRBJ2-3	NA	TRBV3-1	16	TGTGCCAGCAGCCTCGGCTGGGGCGGGGGCACAGATACGCAGTATTTT	CASSLGWGGGTDTQYF
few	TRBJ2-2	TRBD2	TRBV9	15	TGTGCCAGCAGCGCATACGGGACTAGCACCGGGGAGCTGTTTTTT	CASSAYGTSTGELFF
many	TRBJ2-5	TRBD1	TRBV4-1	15	TGCGCCAGCCAACGCACCTTGGGACAGGGAGAGACCCAGTACTTC	CASQRTLGQGETQYF
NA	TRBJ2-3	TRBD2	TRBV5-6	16	TGTGCCAGCAGCTTGGGGGCGGGAGACGTACGGGATACGCAGTATTTT	CASSLGAGDVRDTQYF
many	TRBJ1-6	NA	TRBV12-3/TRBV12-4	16	TGTGCCAGCAGTGAAAGGACAGTGATCAAGGGATCACCCCTCCACTTT	CASSERTVIKGSPLHF
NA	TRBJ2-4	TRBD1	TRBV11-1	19	TGTGCCAGCAGCACGAACCCCGTCTTACAGGGGCTAGCCAAAAACATTCAGTACTTC	CASSTNPVLQGLAKNIQYF
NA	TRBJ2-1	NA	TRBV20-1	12	TGCAGTGCTCCGGGACCATACAATGAGCAGTTCTTC	CSAPGPYNEQFF
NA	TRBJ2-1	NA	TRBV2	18	TGTGCCTTCAGTTTCCCTTCAGTACAGGGATTTGCCTACAATGAGCAGTTCTTC	CAFSFPSVQGFAYNEQFF
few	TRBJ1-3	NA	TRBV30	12	TGTGCCTGGAGTCTAGAGGGAAACACCATATATTTT	CAWSLEGNTIYF
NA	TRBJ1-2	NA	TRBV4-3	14	TGCGCCAGCAGCCCAAAAGGGGGAAGCTATGGCTACACCTTC	CASSPKGGSYGYTF
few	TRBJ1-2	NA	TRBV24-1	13	TGTGCCACCAGTGACCGGGGGGGCTATGGCTACACCTTC	CATSDRGGYGYTF
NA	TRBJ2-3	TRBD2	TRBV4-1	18	TGCGCCAGCAGCCATCCCCCGAGCGGGGGGGTAACGGCGGATACGCAGTATTTT	CASSHPPSGGVTADTQYF
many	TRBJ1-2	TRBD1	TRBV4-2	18	TGTGCCAGCAGCCAAGATTTTGGGACAGGGGGCGATAACTATGGCTACACCTTC	CASSQDFGTGGDNYGYTF
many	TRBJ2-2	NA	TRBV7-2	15	TGTGCCAGCAGCGCAAGCGTCCCAGGGTCCGGGGAGCTGTTTTTT	CASSASVPGSGELFF
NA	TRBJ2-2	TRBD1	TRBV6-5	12	TGTGCCAGCGGGACAGGGCCCGGGGAGCTGTTTTTT	CASGTGPGELFF
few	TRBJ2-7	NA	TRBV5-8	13	TGTGCCAGTCGGACTCTGAGCTCCTACGAGCAGTACTTC	CASRTLSSYEQYF
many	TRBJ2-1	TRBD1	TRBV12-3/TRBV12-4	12	TGTGCCAGCAGGACAGGGGAGAATGAGCAGTTCTTC	CASRTGENEQFF
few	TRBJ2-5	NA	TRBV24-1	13	TGTGCCACCAGTGATTTTCCAGAAGAGACCCAGTACTTC	CATSDFPEETQYF
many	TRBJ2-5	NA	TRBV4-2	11	TGTGCCAGCAGCCATGGACTGCACCAGTACTTC	CASSHGLHQYF
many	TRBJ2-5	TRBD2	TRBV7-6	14	TGTGCCAGCAGCCCAAGCGGGACCCAAGAGACCCAGTACTTC	CASSPSGTQETQYF
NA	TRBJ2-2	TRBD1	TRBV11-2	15	TGTGCCAGCAGCCAGGGACAGGGCTACACCGGGGAGCTGTTTTTT	CASSQGQGYTGELFF
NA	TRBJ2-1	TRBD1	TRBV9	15	TGTGCCAGCAGCGCGCGGGGGACAGGGGGTAATGAGCAGTTCTTC	CASSARGTGGNEQFF
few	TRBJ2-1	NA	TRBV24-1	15	TGTGCCACCAGTGGCTCGGGATTCAGAGGGGCTGAGCAGTTCTTC	CATSGSGFRGAEQFF
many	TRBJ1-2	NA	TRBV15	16	TGTGCCACCAGCAGAGATAGAGGAACTTATAACTATGGCTACACCTTC	CATSRDRGTYNYGYTF
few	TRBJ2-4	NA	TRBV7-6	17	TGTGCCAGCAGCCCTACAGTGTGGTCTAGCAGGACGAACATTCAGTACTTC	CASSPTVWSSRTNIQYF
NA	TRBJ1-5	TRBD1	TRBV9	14	TGTGCCAGCAGCGTAGGACAGGGAGGACAGCCCCAGCATTTT	CASSVGQGGQPQHF
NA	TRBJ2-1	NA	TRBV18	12	TGTGCCAGCTCACCTGCCTACAATGAGCAGTTCTTC	CASSPAYNEQFF
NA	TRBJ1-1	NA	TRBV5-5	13	TGTGCCAGCAGCCACAGGGACTACACTGAAGCTTTCTTT	CASSHRDYTEAFF
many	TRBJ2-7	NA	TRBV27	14	TGTGCCAGCAGTTTTGGGGCAGACACCTACGAGCAGTACTTC	CASSFGADTYEQYF
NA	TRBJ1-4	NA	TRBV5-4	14	TGTGCCAGCAGCCTCCTCCTGGGGTCCGAAAAACTGTTTTTT	CASSLLLGSEKLFF
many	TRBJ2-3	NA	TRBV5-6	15	TGTGCCAGCAGCGTCAGGGAAGGAATCGCAGATACGCAGTATTTT	CASSVREGIADTQYF
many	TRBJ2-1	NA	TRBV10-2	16	TGCGCCAGCAGTGAAGAGTGGGGGGGCTTGGGGGATGAGCAGTTCTTC	CASSEEWGGLGDEQFF
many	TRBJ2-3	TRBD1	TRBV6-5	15	TGTGCCAGCAGATCAGGGGGCTATTACACAGATACGCAGTATTTT	CASRSGGYYTDTQYF
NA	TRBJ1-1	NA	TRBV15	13	TGTGCCACCAGCAGATTCATGAACACTGAAGCTTTCTTT	CATSRFMNTEAFF
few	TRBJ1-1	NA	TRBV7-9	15	TGTGCCAGCAGCGCGACGCGGGCGGTGAACACTGAAGCTTTCTTT	CASSATRAVNTEAFF
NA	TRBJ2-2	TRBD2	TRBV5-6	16	TGTGCCAGCAGCAAACTAGCGGACCTGAACACCGGGGAGCTGTTTTTT	CASSKLADLNTGELFF
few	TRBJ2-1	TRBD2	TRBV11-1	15	TGTGCCAGCAGCCCAGCTCAGGGAGGGACCAATGAGCAGTTCTTC	CASSPAQGGTNEQFF
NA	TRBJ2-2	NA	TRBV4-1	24	TGCGCCAGCAGCCAAGATGGAAACCCCGGGCGGGGACCCCACGGGGGTGGGAACACCGGGGAGCTGTTTTTT	CASSQDGNPGRGPHGGGNTGELFF
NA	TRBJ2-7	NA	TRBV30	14	TGTGCCTGGAGACAGGACAGCCAGCCCTACGAGCAGTACTTC	CAWRQDSQPYEQYF
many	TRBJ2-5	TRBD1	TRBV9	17	TGTGCCAGCAGCGCATCCGGGACAGGGGATTGGGGGTCGGCCCAGTACTTC	CASSASGTGDWGSAQYF
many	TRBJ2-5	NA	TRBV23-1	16	TGCGCCAGCAGTCAAGCCCGCAGGAACCGACAAGAGACCCAGTACTTC	CASSQARRNRQETQYF
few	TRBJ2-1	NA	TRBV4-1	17	TGCGCCAGCAGCCACTCTCAGGCGGTTTTGTCCTACAATGAGCAGTTCTTC	CASSHSQAVLSYNEQFF